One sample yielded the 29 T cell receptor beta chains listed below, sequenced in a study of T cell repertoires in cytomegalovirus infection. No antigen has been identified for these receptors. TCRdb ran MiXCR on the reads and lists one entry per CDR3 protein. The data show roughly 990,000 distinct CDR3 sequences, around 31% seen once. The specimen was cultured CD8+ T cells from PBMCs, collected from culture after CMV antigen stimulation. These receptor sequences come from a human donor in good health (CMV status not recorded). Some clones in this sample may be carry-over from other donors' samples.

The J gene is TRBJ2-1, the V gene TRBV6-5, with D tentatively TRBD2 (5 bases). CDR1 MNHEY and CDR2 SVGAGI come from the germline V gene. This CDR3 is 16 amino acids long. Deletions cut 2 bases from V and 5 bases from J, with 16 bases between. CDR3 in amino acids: CASSYRSRGFNNEQFF. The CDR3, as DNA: TGTGCCAGCAGTTACAGGTCCCGGGGTTTCAACAATGAGCAGTTCTTC.

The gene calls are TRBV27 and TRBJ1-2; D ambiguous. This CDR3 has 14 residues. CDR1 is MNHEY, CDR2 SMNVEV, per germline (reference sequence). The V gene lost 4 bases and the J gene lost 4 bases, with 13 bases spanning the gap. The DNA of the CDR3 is TGTGCCAGCAGTTCCGCCGGAAAACCCTATGGCTACACCTTC. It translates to CASSSAGKPYGYTF.

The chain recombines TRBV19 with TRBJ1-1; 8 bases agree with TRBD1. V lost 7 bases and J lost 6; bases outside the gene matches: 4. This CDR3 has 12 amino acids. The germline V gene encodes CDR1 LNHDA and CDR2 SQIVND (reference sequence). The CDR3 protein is CASNRGVAEAFF. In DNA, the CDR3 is TGTGCCAGTAACAGGGGGGTCGCTGAAGCTTTCTTT.

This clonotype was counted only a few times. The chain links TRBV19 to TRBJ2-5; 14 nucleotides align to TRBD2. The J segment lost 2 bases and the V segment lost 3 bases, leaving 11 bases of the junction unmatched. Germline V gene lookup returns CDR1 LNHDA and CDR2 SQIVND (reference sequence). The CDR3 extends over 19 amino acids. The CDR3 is CASSIGAETSGGDQETQYF. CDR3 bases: TGTGCCAGTAGTATTGGGGCGGAGACTAGCGGGGGGGATCAAGAGACCCAGTACTTC. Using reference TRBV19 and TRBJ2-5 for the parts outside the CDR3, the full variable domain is DGGITQSPKYLFRKEGQNVTLSCEQNLNHDAMYWYRQDPGQGLRLIYYSQIVNDFQKGDIAEGYSVSREKKESFPLTVTSAQKNPTAFYLCASSIGAETSGGDQETQYFGPGTRLLVL.

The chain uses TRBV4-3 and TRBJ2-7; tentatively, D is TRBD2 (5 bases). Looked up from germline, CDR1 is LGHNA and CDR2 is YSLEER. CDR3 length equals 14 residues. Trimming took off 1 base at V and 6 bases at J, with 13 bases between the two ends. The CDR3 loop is CASSQGPGIGEQYV. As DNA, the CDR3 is TGCGCCAGCAGCCAAGGGCCGGGGATAGGCGAGCAGTACGTC.

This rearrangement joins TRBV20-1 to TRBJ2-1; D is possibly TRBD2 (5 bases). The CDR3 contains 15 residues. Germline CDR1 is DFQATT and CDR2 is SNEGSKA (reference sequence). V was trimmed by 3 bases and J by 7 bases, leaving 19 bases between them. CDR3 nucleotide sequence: TGCAGTGCTAGGGGCGGAGCGGTCCCTTGGAATGAGCAGTTCTTC. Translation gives CSARGGAVPWNEQFF.

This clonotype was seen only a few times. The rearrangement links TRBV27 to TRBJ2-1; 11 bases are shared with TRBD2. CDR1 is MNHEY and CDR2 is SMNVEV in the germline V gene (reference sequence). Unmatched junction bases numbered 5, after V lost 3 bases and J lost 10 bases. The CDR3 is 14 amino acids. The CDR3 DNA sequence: TGTGCCAGCAGTTTTGGACTAGCGGGCGGCGAGCAGTTCTTC. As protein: CASSFGLAGGEQFF.

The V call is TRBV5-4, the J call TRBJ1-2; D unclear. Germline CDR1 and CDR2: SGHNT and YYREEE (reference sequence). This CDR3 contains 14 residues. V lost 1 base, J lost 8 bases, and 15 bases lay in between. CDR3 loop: CASSLFREWRGYTF. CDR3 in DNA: TGTGCCAGCAGCTTGTTCAGAGAGTGGCGGGGCTACACCTTC.

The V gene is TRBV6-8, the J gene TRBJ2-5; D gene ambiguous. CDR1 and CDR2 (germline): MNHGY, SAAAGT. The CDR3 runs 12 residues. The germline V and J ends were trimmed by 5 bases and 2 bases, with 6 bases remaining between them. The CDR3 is CASSTFQETQYF. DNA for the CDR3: TGTGCCAGCAGTACCTTTCAAGAGACCCAGTACTTC.

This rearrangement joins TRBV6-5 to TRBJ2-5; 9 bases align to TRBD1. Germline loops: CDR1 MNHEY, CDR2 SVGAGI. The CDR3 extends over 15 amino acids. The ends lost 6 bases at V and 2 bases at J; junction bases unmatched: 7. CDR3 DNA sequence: TGTGCCAGCAGGCGTTGGACAGGGGATCAAGAGACCCAGTACTTC. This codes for CASRRWTGDQETQYF.

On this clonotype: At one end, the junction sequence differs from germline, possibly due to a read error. CDR3 sequence (DNA): TGTGCCAGCAGCGAAGACGGAGAAGTTCACCGGGAGACCCAGTACTTC. Protein sequence: CASSEDGEVHRETQYF. The V and J genes are TRBV2 and TRBJ2-5; no definite D call. Germline CDR1 is SNHLY and CDR2 is FYNNEI. There are 16 residues in the CDR3.

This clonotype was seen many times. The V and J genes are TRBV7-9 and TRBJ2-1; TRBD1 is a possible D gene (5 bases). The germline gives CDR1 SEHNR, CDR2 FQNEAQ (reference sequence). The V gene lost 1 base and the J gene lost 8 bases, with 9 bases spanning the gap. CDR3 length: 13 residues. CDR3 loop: CASSLGQGDEQFF. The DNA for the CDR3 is TGTGCCAGCAGCTTAGGGCAAGGGGATGAGCAGTTCTTC.

The CDR3 region is CASSLKALRETQYF. The CDR3 bases are TGTGCCAGCAGCTTAAAAGCCCTAAGGGAGACCCAGTACTTC. J is TRBJ2-5 and V is TRBV7-8; unclear D gene. Trimming cost V 2 bases and J 5 bases, with 12 bases left between them. This CDR3 has 14 residues. The germline gives CDR1 SGHVS, CDR2 FQNEAQ.

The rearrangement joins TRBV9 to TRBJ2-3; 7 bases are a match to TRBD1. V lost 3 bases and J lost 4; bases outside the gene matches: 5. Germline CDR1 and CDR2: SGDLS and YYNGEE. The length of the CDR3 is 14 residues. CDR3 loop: CASSGDRAADTQYF. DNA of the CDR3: TGTGCCAGCAGCGGCGACAGGGCGGCAGATACGCAGTATTTT. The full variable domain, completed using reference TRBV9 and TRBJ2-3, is DSGVTQTPKHLITATGQRVTLRCSPRSGDLSVYWYQQSLDQGLQFLIQYYNGEERAKGNILERFSAQQFPDLHSELNLSSLELGDSALYFCASSGDRAADTQYFGPGTRLTVL.

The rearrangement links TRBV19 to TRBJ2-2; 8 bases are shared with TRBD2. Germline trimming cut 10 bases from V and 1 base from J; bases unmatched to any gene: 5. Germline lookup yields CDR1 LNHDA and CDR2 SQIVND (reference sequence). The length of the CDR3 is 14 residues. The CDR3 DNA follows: TGTGCCACCCACGGGAGGGGGAACACCGGGGAGCTGTTTTTT. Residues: CATHGRGNTGELFF.

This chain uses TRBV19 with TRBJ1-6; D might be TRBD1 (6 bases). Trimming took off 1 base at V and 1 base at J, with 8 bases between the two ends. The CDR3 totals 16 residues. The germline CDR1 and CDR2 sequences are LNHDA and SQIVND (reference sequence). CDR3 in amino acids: CASSIGGQSYNSPLHF. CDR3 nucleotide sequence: TGTGCCAGTAGTATAGGCGGACAGTCCTATAATTCACCCCTCCACTTT.

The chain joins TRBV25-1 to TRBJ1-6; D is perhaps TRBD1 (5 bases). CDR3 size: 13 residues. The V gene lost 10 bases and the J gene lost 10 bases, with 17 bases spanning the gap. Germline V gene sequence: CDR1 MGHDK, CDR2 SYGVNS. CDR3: CATSGGWDSPLHF. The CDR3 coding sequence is TGTGCCACCTCGGGAGGGTGGGACTCACCCCTCCACTTT.

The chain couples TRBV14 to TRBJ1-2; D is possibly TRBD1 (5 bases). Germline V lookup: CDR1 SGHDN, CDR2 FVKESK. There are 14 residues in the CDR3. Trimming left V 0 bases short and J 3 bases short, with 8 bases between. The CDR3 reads CASSQDPGHYGYTF. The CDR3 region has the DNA TGTGCCAGCAGCCAAGATCCAGGGCACTATGGCTACACCTTC.

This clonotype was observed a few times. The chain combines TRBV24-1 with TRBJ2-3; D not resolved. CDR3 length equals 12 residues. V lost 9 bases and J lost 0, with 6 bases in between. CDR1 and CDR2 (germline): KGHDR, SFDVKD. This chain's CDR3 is CATVDSTDTQYF. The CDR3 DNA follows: TGTGCCACCGTTGACAGCACAGATACGCAGTATTTT.

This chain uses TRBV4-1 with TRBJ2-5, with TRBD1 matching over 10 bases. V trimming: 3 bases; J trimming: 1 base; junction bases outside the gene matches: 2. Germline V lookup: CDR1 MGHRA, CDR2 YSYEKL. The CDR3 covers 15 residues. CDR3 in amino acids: CASSHRDRGQETQYF. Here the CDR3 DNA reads TGCGCCAGCAGCCACCGGGACAGGGGCCAAGAGACCCAGTACTTC.

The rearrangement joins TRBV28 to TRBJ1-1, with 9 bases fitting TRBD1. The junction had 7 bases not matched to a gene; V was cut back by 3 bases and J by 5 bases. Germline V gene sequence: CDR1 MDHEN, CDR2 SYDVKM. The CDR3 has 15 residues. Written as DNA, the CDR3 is TGTGCCAGCAGTTTCCTCCGGGACAGGGAGACTGAAGCTTTCTTT. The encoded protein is CASSFLRDRETEAFF.

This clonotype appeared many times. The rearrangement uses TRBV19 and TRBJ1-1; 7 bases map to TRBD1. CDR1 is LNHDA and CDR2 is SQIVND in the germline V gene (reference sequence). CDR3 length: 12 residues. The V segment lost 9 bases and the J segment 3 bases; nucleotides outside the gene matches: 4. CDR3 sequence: CASRQGYTEAFF. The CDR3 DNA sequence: TGTGCCAGCAGACAGGGTTACACTGAAGCTTTCTTT.

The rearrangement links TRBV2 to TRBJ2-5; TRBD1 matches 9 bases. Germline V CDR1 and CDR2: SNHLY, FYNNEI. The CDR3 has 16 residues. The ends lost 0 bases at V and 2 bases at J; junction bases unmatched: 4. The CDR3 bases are TGTGCCAGCAGTGAAGCATACAGGGGGCAACAAGAGACCCAGTACTTC. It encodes CASSEAYRGQQETQYF.

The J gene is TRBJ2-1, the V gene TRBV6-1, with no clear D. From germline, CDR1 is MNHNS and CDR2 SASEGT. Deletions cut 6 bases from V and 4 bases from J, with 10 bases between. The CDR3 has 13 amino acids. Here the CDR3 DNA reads TGTGCCAGCAGAATGGCCAAATACAATGAGCAGTTCTTC. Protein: CASRMAKYNEQFF.

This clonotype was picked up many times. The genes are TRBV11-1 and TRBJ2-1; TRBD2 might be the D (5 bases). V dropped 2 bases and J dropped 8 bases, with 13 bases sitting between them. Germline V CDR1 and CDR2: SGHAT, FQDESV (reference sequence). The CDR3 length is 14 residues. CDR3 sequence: CASSLLRGVDEQFF. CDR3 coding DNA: TGTGCCAGCAGCTTACTCCGGGGTGTGGATGAGCAGTTCTTC.

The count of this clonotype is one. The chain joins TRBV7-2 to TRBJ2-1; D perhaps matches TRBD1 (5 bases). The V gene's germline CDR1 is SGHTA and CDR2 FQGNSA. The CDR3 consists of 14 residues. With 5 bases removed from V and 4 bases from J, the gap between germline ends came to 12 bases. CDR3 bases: TGTACCAGCAGCCCTGGGGCCAGATACAATGAGCAGTTCTTC. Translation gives CTSSPGARYNEQFF.

The CDR3 protein is CASSFGYRADTQYF. In DNA form, the CDR3 reads TGTGCCAGCAGCTTTGGGTACAGGGCGGATACGCAGTATTTT. The V call is TRBV5-6, the J call TRBJ2-3; tentative D call: TRBD1 (6 bases). V was shortened by 2 bases and J by 6 bases, with 13 bases between the two germline ends. Germline V gene lookup returns CDR1 SGHDT and CDR2 YYEEEE. This CDR3 has 14 residues. Together with reference TRBV5-6 and TRBJ2-3, the CDR3 gives the full variable domain: DAGVTQSPTHLIKTRGQQVTLRCSPKSGHDTVSWYQQALGQGPQFIFQYYEEEERQRGNFPDRFSGHQFPNYSSELNVNALLLGDSALYLCASSFGYRADTQYFGPGTRLTVL.

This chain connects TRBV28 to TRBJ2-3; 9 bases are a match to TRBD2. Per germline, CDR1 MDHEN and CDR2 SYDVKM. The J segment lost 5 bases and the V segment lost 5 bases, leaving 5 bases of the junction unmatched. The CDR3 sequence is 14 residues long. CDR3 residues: CASSKRGAIDTQYF. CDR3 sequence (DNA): TGTGCCAGCAGTAAGCGGGGGGCGATAGATACGCAGTATTTT.

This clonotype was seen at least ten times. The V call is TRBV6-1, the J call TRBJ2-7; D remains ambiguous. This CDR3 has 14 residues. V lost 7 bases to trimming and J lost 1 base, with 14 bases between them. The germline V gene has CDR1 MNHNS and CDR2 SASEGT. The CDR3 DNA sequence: TGTGCCAGCACCCAAGGTCACAGTTCCTACGAGCAGTACTTC. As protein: CASTQGHSSYEQYF.